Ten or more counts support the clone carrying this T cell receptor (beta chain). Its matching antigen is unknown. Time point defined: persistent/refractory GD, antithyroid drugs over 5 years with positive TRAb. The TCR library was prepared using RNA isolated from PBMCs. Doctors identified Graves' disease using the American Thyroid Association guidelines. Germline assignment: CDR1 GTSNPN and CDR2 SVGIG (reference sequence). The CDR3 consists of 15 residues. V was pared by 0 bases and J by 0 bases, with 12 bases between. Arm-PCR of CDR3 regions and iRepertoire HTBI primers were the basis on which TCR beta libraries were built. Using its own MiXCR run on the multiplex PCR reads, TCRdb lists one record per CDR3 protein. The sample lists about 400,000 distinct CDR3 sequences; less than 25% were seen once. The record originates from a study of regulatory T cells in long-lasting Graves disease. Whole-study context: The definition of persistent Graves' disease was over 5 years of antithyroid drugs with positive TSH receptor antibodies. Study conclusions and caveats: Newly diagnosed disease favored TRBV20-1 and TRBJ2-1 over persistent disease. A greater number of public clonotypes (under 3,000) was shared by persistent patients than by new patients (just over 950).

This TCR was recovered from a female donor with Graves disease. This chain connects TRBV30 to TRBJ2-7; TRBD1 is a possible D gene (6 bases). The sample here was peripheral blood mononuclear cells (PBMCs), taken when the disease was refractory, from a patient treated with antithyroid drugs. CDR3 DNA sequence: TGTGCCTGGAGTGTCGGAGTGGGACACTCCTACGAGCAGTACTTC. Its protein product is CAWSVGVGHSYEQYF.